The next 6 T cell receptor beta chains were all read from a single sample in a study of identical twins. TCRdb re-derived calls from the 5' RACE reads in MiXCR, one entry per CDR3 protein. The repertoire consists of just under 650,000 distinct CDR3 sequences, with just over 7% occurring once and the leading ten covering about 1.5%. This sample also belongs to another study, concerning yellow fever vaccine responses in identical twins.

Material for sequencing was PBMCs. The receptors here all came from a woman under 30 in good health.

There are many counts of this clonotype. The rearrangement links TRBV18 to TRBJ2-1, with D unclear. V lost 3 bases to trimming and J lost 8 bases, with 5 bases between them. The CDR3 covers 11 residues. CDR1 and CDR2 (germline): KGHSH, LQKENI. The DNA for the CDR3 is TGTGCCAGCTCACCCGGCCATGAGCAGTTCTTC. Its translation is CASSPGHEQFF.

V usage is TRBV7-9 and J usage is TRBJ2-5; TRBD2 might be the D (7 bases). Germline loops: CDR1 SEHNR, CDR2 FQNEAQ (reference sequence). The CDR3 has 14 amino acids. V was pared by 6 bases and J by 2 bases, with 13 bases between. CDR3 in DNA: TGTGCCAGCAGTCCGGGGGGCCCACAAGAGACCCAGTACTTC. This sequence encodes CASSPGGPQETQYF.

The rearrangement uses TRBV12-3 or TRBV12-4 and TRBJ2-7; 8 nucleotides line up with TRBD2. The length of the CDR3 is 15 residues. Trimming cost V 3 bases and J 1 base; bases outside gene matches: 5. CDR3 coding DNA: TGTGCCAGCAGTTTTGTTAGCGGGAAGTCCTACGAGCAGTACTTC. As protein: CASSFVSGKSYEQYF.

In its sample, this clonotype was seen a few times. V and J are TRBV5-1 and TRBJ2-7, with 7 bases that match TRBD2. CDR1 is SGHRS, CDR2 YFSETQ, per germline. V was clipped by 4 bases and J by 1 base; unmatched bases: 8. This CDR3 comprises 15 residues. DNA of the CDR3: TGCGCCAGCAGCCCCCGGCGGGAGTCATCCTACGAGCAGTACTTC. Translated: CASSPRRESSYEQYF. Full variable domain (outside the CDR3, taken from reference TRBV5-1 and TRBJ2-7): KAGVTQTPRYLIKTRGQQVTLSCSPISGHRSVSWYQQTPGQGLQFLFEYFSETQRNKGNFPGRFSGRQFSNSRSEMNVSTLELGDSALYLCASSPRRESSYEQYFGPGTRLTVT.

The gene calls are TRBV10-3 and TRBJ2-7; TRBD1 matches 8 bases. The CDR3 has 14 amino acids. The ends lost 10 bases at V and 6 bases at J; junction bases unmatched: 14. CDR1 is ENHRY, CDR2 SYGVKD, per germline. CDR3 residues: CATLTGEGAGEQYV. In DNA, the CDR3 is TGTGCCACGTTGACAGGGGAAGGGGCTGGCGAGCAGTACGTC.

This clonotype was counted ten times or more. This chain uses TRBV4-1 with TRBJ1-2, with D uncertain. This CDR3 is built from 12 residues. The germline gives CDR1 MGHRA, CDR2 YSYEKL. V dropped 0 bases and J dropped 3 bases, with 2 bases sitting between them. The CDR3 DNA is TGCGCCAGCAGCCAAGAACACTATGGCTACACCTTC. Its translation is CASSQEHYGYTF.